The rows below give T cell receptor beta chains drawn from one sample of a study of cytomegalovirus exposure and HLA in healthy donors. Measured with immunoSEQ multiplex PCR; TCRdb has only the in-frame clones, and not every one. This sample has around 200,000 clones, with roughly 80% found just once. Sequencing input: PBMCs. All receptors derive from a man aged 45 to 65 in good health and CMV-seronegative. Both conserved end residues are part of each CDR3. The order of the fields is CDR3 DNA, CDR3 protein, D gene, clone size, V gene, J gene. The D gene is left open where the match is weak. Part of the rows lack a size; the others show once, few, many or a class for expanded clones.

DNA: TGTGCCAGCAGCTTGGCCGGGGGATCCTACGAGCAGTACTTC
CDR3: CASSLAGGSYEQYF
D: -
size: -
V: TRBV5-4
J: TRBJ2-7

DNA: TGTGCCAGCAGGGCGGACAGGGCAACTAATGAAAAACTGTTTTTT
CDR3: CASRADRATNEKLFF
D: TRBD1
size: few
V: TRBV2
J: TRBJ1-4

DNA: TGCGCCAGCAGCTTGCACTCGGACACCGGGGAGCTGTTTTTT
CDR3: CASSLHSDTGELFF
D: -
size: -
V: TRBV5-1
J: TRBJ2-2

DNA: TGTGCCAGCAGCTTAAGAAAGGTCGGGAGTACAGATACGCAGTATTTT
CDR3: CASSLRKVGSTDTQYF
D: -
size: -
V: TRBV13
J: TRBJ2-3

DNA: TGCGCCAGCAGCAAGGACAGGACCTACGAGCAGTACTTC
CDR3: CASSKDRTYEQYF
D: TRBD1
size: few
V: TRBV5-1
J: TRBJ2-7

DNA: TGCGCCAGCAGCTTGCGACAGGGTCTCAACGAGCAGTACTTC
CDR3: CASSLRQGLNEQYF
D: TRBD1
size: few
V: TRBV5-1
J: TRBJ2-7

DNA: TGTGCCAGCAGCACACCCGGGACAGGGGATGGAAATTCACCCCTCCACTTT
CDR3: CASSTPGTGDGNSPLHF
D: TRBD1
size: -
V: TRBV7-8
J: TRBJ1-6

DNA: TGTGCCAGCAGTTTCGGGAATGAGCAGTTCTTC
CDR3: CASSFGNEQFF
D: -
size: -
V: TRBV27
J: TRBJ2-1

DNA: TGTGCCAGCAGCCCAGATACAGGGTGGTACGAGCAGTACTTC
CDR3: CASSPDTGWYEQYF
D: -
size: -
V: TRBV11-2
J: TRBJ2-7

DNA: TGTGCCAGCAGTCACAGGGGCCGTCCTTCCGATACGCAGTATTTT
CDR3: CASSHRGRPSDTQYF
D: TRBD1
size: -
V: TRBV9
J: TRBJ2-3

DNA: TGTGCCATCAGTGGGGGAGGTGGGAGCACAGATACGCAGTATTTT
CDR3: CAISGGGGSTDTQYF
D: -
size: few
V: TRBV10-3
J: TRBJ2-3

DNA: TGTGCCTGGAGCCCCTCAAGAGGATCTGGCTACACCTTC
CDR3: CAWSPSRGSGYTF
D: -
size: -
V: TRBV30
J: TRBJ1-2

DNA: TGTGCCAGTAGTACCGGACTAGCGGGAATCGAGACCCAGTACTTC
CDR3: CASSTGLAGIETQYF
D: TRBD2
size: -
V: TRBV19
J: TRBJ2-5

DNA: TGTGCCAGCAGTGCGGGACAGTGGAACACTGAAGCTTTCTTT
CDR3: CASSAGQWNTEAFF
D: TRBD1
size: -
V: TRBV2
J: TRBJ1-1

DNA: TGTGCCACCAGGGGACAGGATCGAAATGAAAAACTGTTTTTT
CDR3: CATRGQDRNEKLFF
D: TRBD1
size: -
V: TRBV15
J: TRBJ1-4

DNA: TGTGCCAGCAGCCTCGGGACGGGGGTGGGTGAGACCCAGTACTTC
CDR3: CASSLGTGVGETQYF
D: -
size: -
V: TRBV11-2
J: TRBJ2-5

DNA: TGTGCCAGCTCACCAGAGAAACAGGGCCACAATGAGCAGTTCTTC
CDR3: CASSPEKQGHNEQFF
D: -
size: -
V: TRBV18
J: TRBJ2-1

DNA: TGTGCCAGCAGCTTGTTTTTTCGGACTGAAGCTTTCTTT
CDR3: CASSLFFRTEAFF
D: -
size: -
V: TRBV7-8
J: TRBJ1-1

DNA: TGCGCCAGCAGCTCGGGACAGGGGGGCTACAATGAGCAGTTCTTC
CDR3: CASSSGQGGYNEQFF
D: TRBD1
size: -
V: TRBV5-1
J: TRBJ2-1

DNA: TGTGCCAGCACCCCAGGGGCCGGGACGGGAAATCAGCCCCAGCATTTT
CDR3: CASTPGAGTGNQPQHF
D: -
size: once
V: TRBV2
J: TRBJ1-5

DNA: TGTGCCATCAGTGACCAGGGTTCCGAGCAGTACTTC
CDR3: CAISDQGSEQYF
D: -
size: -
V: TRBV10-3
J: TRBJ2-7

DNA: TGTGCCAGCAGACTAGCGGGAGGTGTAGATACGCAGTATTTT
CDR3: CASRLAGGVDTQYF
D: TRBD2
size: -
V: TRBV6-1
J: TRBJ2-3